The next 29 T cell receptor beta chains were all read from a single sample in a study of cytomegalovirus exposure and HLA in healthy donors. The PCR ran on 60 Vbeta and 13 Jbeta primers. The table came from immunoSEQ multiplex PCR; TCRdb's copy has only in-frame clones and leaves some out. Of some 100,000 clones listed, under 80% were seen once; the top ten hold approximately 4.3%. The specimen sequenced was PBMCs. The receptors shown here come from a woman between 18 and 29 years old in good health and CMV-seropositive.

This clone has only a few counts. This chain joins TRBV5-1 and TRBJ2-1; D is unclear. The ends were cut back, 6 bases at V and 6 bases at J, with 13 bases in the middle. The CDR3 has 13 residues. In germline, CDR1 is SGHRS, CDR2 YFSETQ. The CDR3 nucleotides read TGCGCCAGCACGCCACTCACGAGCAATGAGCAGTTCTTC. Protein product: CASTPLTSNEQFF.

This rearrangement joins TRBV30 to TRBJ1-2; 9 positions agree with TRBD1. The CDR3 runs 12 residues. CDR1 and CDR2 (germline): GTSNPN, SVGIG (reference sequence). V shed 4 bases and J 7 bases; nucleotides not matched to a gene: 4. The CDR3, as DNA: TGTGCCTGGAAGGGACAGGGTAGTGGCTACACCTTC. This sequence encodes CAWKGQGSGYTF. Filled out from reference TRBV30 and TRBJ1-2, the complete variable domain reads SQTIHQWPATLVQPVGSPLSLECTVEGTSNPNLYWYRQAAGRGLQLLFYSVGIGQISSEVPQNLSASRPQDRQFILSSKKLLLSDSGFYLCAWKGQGSGYTFGSGTRLTVV.

The V call is TRBV7-3, the J call TRBJ2-3; TRBD2 aligns across 7 bases. The CDR3 is 16 residues long. Germline V gene sequence: CDR1 SGHTA, CDR2 FQGTGA. After removal of 4 bases from V and 0 bases from J, the junction contained 7 bases not matched to a gene. The chain's CDR3 is CASSYGSGSSTDTQYF. CDR3 sequence (DNA): TGTGCCAGCAGCTACGGTAGCGGGTCTAGCACAGATACGCAGTATTTT.

This clone was seen only a few times. The chain combines TRBV7-9 with TRBJ2-7; a possible D gene is TRBD2 (5 bases). Between the trimmed V and J ends, which lost 5 bases and 0 bases, there was a span of 11 bases. The CDR3 has 14 amino acids. CDR1 SEHNR and CDR2 FQNEAQ come from the germline V gene (reference sequence). The CDR3 sequence: CASSPTISSYEQYF. CDR3 coding DNA: TGTGCCAGCAGCCCGACTATCAGCTCCTACGAGCAGTACTTC.

The CDR3 DNA reads TGTGCCAGCAGGGGAGCAGGGGCGAATCAAGAGACCCAGTACTTC. It is translated as CASRGAGANQETQYF. The chain employs TRBV6-1 and TRBJ2-5; a possible D gene is TRBD1 (6 bases). The CDR3 runs 15 residues. Germline V gives CDR1 MNHNS, CDR2 SASEGT. Between the trimmed V and J ends, which lost 6 bases and 2 bases, there was a span of 16 bases.

The J gene is TRBJ1-1, the V gene TRBV28, with D hard to call. CDR3 length: 13 amino acids. Germline CDR1 and CDR2: MDHEN and SYDVKM. Trimming left V 6 bases short and J 3 bases short, with 11 bases between. The CDR3 DNA is TGTGCCAGCAGCCGCACAGTTGACACTGAAGCTTTCTTT. Residues: CASSRTVDTEAFF.

The rearrangement joins TRBV7-8 to TRBJ2-7; TRBD2 is a possible D gene (5 bases). V shed 5 bases and J shed 3 bases, with 11 bases lying between them. Germline V gene sequence: CDR1 SGHVS, CDR2 FQNEAQ. The CDR3 runs to 13 residues. CDR3 in DNA: TGTGCCAGCAGCGAAAGGACTTTCTACGAGCAGTACTTC. This sequence encodes CASSERTFYEQYF.

The chain carries TRBV4-3 and TRBJ1-2, with D perhaps matching TRBD1 (5 bases). Trimming took 0 bases from V and 5 from J, leaving 10 bases between them. The CDR3 has 14 residues. Germline assignment: CDR1 LGHNA and CDR2 YSLEER. For the CDR3, the DNA is TGCGCCAGCAGCCAAGATCGGGGGGAATATGGCTACACCTTC. It is translated as CASSQDRGEYGYTF.

The chain uses TRBV15 and TRBJ1-2; D unresolved. CDR1 and CDR2 from the germline V gene are LNHNV and YYDKDF (reference sequence). Trimming left V 1 base short and J 8 bases short, with 14 bases between. The CDR3 consists of 14 residues. CDR3 sequence reads: CATSRGENRLGYTF. CDR3 DNA sequence: TGTGCCACCAGCAGAGGGGAGAATCGCTTGGGCTACACCTTC. Full variable domain (outside the CDR3, taken from reference TRBV15 and TRBJ1-2): DAMVIQNPRYQVTQFGKPVTLSCSQTLNHNVMYWYQQKSSQAPKLLFHYYDKDFNNEADTPDNFQSRRPNTSFCFLDIRSPGLGDTAMYLCATSRGENRLGYTFGSGTRLTVV.

V gene TRBV6-5 combines with J gene TRBJ2-7; D perhaps matches TRBD2 (6 bases). The length of the CDR3 is 15 residues. Germline-derived CDR1 and CDR2 are MNHEY and SVGAGI. Trimming took off 6 bases at V and 3 bases at J, with 18 bases between the two ends. CDR3 bases: TGTGCCAGCAGAGCTAACTGGGAGGCCTTCTACGAGCAGTACTTC. As protein: CASRANWEAFYEQYF.

This clone has ten or more counts. The V gene is TRBV4-1, the J gene TRBJ2-2, with D perhaps TRBD1 (5 bases). Trimming left V 1 base short and J 3 bases short, with 15 bases between. The CDR3 is 17 amino acids. Germline-derived CDR1 and CDR2 are MGHRA and YSYEKL. CDR3 in DNA: TGCGCCAGCAGCCAAGTCGAAGGGGCAGGGTACACCGGGGAGCTGTTTTTT. It is translated as CASSQVEGAGYTGELFF.

The chain employs TRBV30 and TRBJ1-4; D not resolved. The CDR3 extends over 12 amino acids. V dropped 4 bases and J dropped 7 bases, with 10 bases sitting between them. Germline V gene lookup returns CDR1 GTSNPN and CDR2 SVGIG (reference sequence). CDR3 in DNA: TGTGCCTGGACCCTAGCCGCTGAAAAACTGTTTTTT. Encoded protein: CAWTLAAEKLFF.

This clone was observed a handful of times. This chain connects TRBV4-3 to TRBJ2-5; 7 positions agree with TRBD1. The length of the CDR3 is 14 residues. Germline CDR1 LGHNA, CDR2 YSLEER. The junction had 3 bases not matched to a gene; V was cut back by 0 bases and J by 5 bases. CDR3 in amino acids: CASSQEGGMETQYF. The CDR3 coding sequence is TGCGCCAGCAGCCAAGAAGGGGGCATGGAGACCCAGTACTTC.

By share, this clone counts as medium-sized. V is TRBV7-9 and J is TRBJ2-2; no reliable D call. Germline-derived CDR1 and CDR2 are SEHNR and FQNEAQ (reference sequence). This CDR3 is built from 14 residues. V lost 5 bases, J lost 0 bases, and 7 bases lay in between. The CDR3 sequence: CASSTNPNTGELFF. The CDR3 coding sequence is TGTGCCAGCAGCACTAATCCGAACACCGGGGAGCTGTTTTTT.

Here the CDR3 reads CASSDGLAGDTDTQYF. The CDR3 nucleotides are TGTGCCAGCAGTGACGGACTAGCGGGAGATACAGATACGCAGTATTTT. The chain recombines TRBV6-1 with TRBJ2-3; 13 bases map to TRBD2. The ends lost 3 bases at V and 3 bases at J; junction bases unmatched: 3. The CDR3 has 16 amino acids. Looked up from germline, CDR1 is MNHNS and CDR2 is SASEGT.

The sample holds one count of this clone. The chain employs TRBV15 and TRBJ2-7, with TRBD2 identical over 7 bases. V gave up 1 base and J gave up 5 bases; unmatched junction bases: 5. This CDR3 has 14 amino acids. In germline, CDR1 is LNHNV, CDR2 YYDKDF (reference sequence). DNA of the CDR3: TGTGCCACCAGCAGAGTGGGGGGGACCGACGAGCAGTACTTC. Residues: CATSRVGGTDEQYF.

The rearrangement links TRBV5-6 to TRBJ2-7; TRBD2 aligns across 12 bases. Germline V CDR1 and CDR2: SGHDT, YYEEEE. This CDR3 comprises 15 residues. V gave up 4 bases and J gave up 0 bases; unmatched junction bases: 2. CDR3 sequence: CASSPGLAGSYEQYF. In DNA, the CDR3 is TGTGCCAGCAGCCCGGGACTAGCGGGCTCCTACGAGCAGTACTTC.

This chain links TRBV2 with TRBJ2-1, with TRBD2 matching over 10 bases. This CDR3 is built from 14 residues. Per the germline V gene, CDR1 is SNHLY and CDR2 is FYNNEI. The V segment lost 4 bases and the J segment 9 bases; nucleotides outside the gene matches: 6. CDR3 in amino acids: CASSVLAGEGEQFF. DNA for the CDR3: TGTGCCAGCAGTGTGCTAGCGGGAGAGGGTGAGCAGTTCTTC.

This clone was seen more than once but under ten times. The chain joins TRBV4-2 to TRBJ2-5; D ambiguous. V was trimmed by 1 base and J by 3 bases, leaving 12 bases between them. This CDR3 has 15 amino acids. CDR1 is LGHNA and CDR2 is YNFKEQ in the germline V gene. In nucleotides, the CDR3 is TGTGCCAGCAGCCAAGGTCCACTATCTAAAGAGACCCAGTACTTC. Its protein is CASSQGPLSKETQYF.

The J gene is TRBJ2-3, the V gene TRBV7-2, with 12 positions matching TRBD2. The CDR3 is made up of 16 amino acids. Germline CDR1 is SGHTA and CDR2 is FQGNSA. V shed 4 bases and J 5 bases; nucleotides not matched to a gene: 7. CDR3 nucleotides: TGTGCCAGCAGCTCAAGACTAGCGGGAGTGATAGATACGCAGTATTTT. Amino acids: CASSSRLAGVIDTQYF.

The chain links TRBV7-8 to TRBJ2-5; tentative D call: TRBD2 (6 bases). V lost 5 bases, J lost 2 bases, and 18 bases lay in between. CDR3 size: 16 residues. Looked up from germline, CDR1 is SGHVS and CDR2 is FQNEAQ. CDR3 sequence reads: CASSRITRDSQETQYF. The CDR3 DNA is TGTGCCAGCAGCCGAATTACGCGGGACTCACAAGAGACCCAGTACTTC.

The V and J genes are TRBV29-1 and TRBJ1-2; D is undetermined. From germline, CDR1 is SQVTM and CDR2 ANQGSEA. The V end lost 4 bases, the J end lost 0 bases, and 12 bases lay between the germline ends. The CDR3 runs to 14 residues. DNA of the CDR3: TGCAGCGTTGGAACTGAGGGATCTAACTATGGCTACACCTTC. Residues: CSVGTEGSNYGYTF.

J is TRBJ2-7 and V is TRBV28; 8 nucleotides align to TRBD1. The CDR3 sequence is 15 residues long. After removal of 4 bases from V and 2 bases from J, the junction contained 7 bases not matched to a gene. Germline assignment: CDR1 MDHEN and CDR2 SYDVKM. Written as DNA, the CDR3 is TGTGCCAGCAGTTCAGGACAGGGCCTGACCTACGAGCAGTACTTC. Its translation is CASSSGQGLTYEQYF. Variable domain in full (rest from reference TRBV28 and TRBJ2-7): DVKVTQSSRYLVKRTGEKVFLECVQDMDHENMFWYRQDPGLGLRLIYFSYDVKMKEKGDIPEGYSVSREKKERFSLILESASTNQTSMYLCASSSGQGLTYEQYFGPGTRLTVT.

The chain has TRBV30 and TRBJ1-2; possible D gene TRBD1, 6 bases. This CDR3 is built from 12 residues. Germline loops: CDR1 GTSNPN, CDR2 SVGIG (reference sequence). Trimming took 5 bases from V and 3 from J, leaving 10 bases between them. CDR3 nucleotide sequence: TGTGCCTGGGGACGGACAGACTATGGCTACACCTTC. Encoded protein: CAWGRTDYGYTF.

This chain links TRBV28 with TRBJ2-1; maybe TRBD2 (5 bases). The V and J ends lost 2 bases and 7 bases respectively, with 9 bases between them. Germline lookup yields CDR1 MDHEN and CDR2 SYDVKM. This CDR3 is built from 13 residues. The CDR3 region has the DNA TGTGCCAGCAGTTTAACCGGAGGAAATGAGCAGTTCTTC. It is translated as CASSLTGGNEQFF.

As regards this clone: A read error may account for a junction end that differs from germline. This chain uses TRBV7-9 with TRBJ2-1; D is possibly TRBD2 (7 bases). This CDR3 is built from 16 residues. Germline CDR1 is SEHNR and CDR2 is FQNEAQ (reference sequence). The chain's CDR3 is CSSSRFLPGGNDEQFF. Here the CDR3 DNA reads TGTTCCAGCAGCCGCTTCCTGCCGGGGGGCAACGATGAGCAGTTCTTC.

The chain carries TRBV27 and TRBJ2-1; TRBD2 matches 15 bases. V gave up 3 bases and J gave up 8 bases; unmatched junction bases: 5. The V gene's germline CDR1 is MNHEY and CDR2 SMNVEV (reference sequence). The CDR3 loop spans 16 amino acids. CDR3 nucleotides: TGTGCCAGCAGTTTCGGACTAGCGGGAGGGCCTCATGAGCAGTTCTTC. This sequence encodes CASSFGLAGGPHEQFF.

The V gene is TRBV9, the J gene TRBJ1-1; no clear D gene. Germline V gene data show CDR1 as SGDLS and CDR2 as YYNGEE. The CDR3 has 14 residues. V gave up 4 bases and J gave up 4 bases, with 14 bases separating them. DNA for the CDR3: TGTGCCAGCAGCAACTCTTGGGGAGGCACTGAAGCTTTCTTT. The encoded protein is CASSNSWGGTEAFF.

The chain carries TRBV30 and TRBJ1-5; a possible D gene is TRBD1 (5 bases). The length of the CDR3 is 14 residues. V was clipped by 0 bases and J by 2 bases, with 8 bases between them. Germline CDR1 reads GTSNPN; CDR2 reads SVGIG (reference sequence). The CDR3 loop reads CAWSVGQGNQPQHF. In DNA, the CDR3 is TGTGCCTGGAGTGTGGGGCAGGGCAATCAGCCCCAGCATTTT.